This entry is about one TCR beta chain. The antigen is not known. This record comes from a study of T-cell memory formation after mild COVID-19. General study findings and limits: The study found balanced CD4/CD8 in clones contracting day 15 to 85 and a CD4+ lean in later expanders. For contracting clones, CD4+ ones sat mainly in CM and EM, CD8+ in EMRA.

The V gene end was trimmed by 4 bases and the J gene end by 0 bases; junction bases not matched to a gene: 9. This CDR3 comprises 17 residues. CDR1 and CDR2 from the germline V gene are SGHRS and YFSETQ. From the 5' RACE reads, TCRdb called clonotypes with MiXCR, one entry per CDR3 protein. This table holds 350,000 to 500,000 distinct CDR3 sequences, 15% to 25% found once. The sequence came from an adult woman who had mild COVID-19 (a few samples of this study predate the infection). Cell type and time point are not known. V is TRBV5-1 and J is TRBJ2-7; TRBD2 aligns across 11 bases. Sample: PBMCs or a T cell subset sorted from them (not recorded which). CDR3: CASSGGTSGRDSYEQYF. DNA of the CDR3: TGCGCCAGCAGCGGCGGGACTAGCGGAAGAGACTCCTACGAGCAGTACTTC.